This entry concerns a single T cell receptor beta chain. The target antigen is unknown. The data were taken from a study of shared clonotypes between healthy human individuals. Study-level information: For every donor, three CD4 naive, three CD4 memory, two CD8 naive and one CD8 memory plates were used.

Terminally differentiated effector memory CD45RA+ cells were excluded from the naive CD8 cells, which were CD45RO-negative and positively selected for CCR7. Whole-study findings and limits: Non-shared clonotypes showed lower generation probabilities than clonotypes common to all four donors.

In germline, CDR1 is MNHNY, CDR2 SVGAGI (reference sequence). The V end lost 7 bases, the J end lost 1 base, and 10 bases lay between the germline ends. The CDR3 consists of 14 residues. The assay was immunoSEQ multiplex PCR, and TCRdb's table has in-frame clones only and misses some. Of more than 2 million clones listed, around 93% are singletons. The source is a man between 18 and 29 years old in good health. Some clones in this sample may be carry-over from other donors' samples. The source material was naive CD8+ T cells from PBMCs. V usage is TRBV6-6 and J usage is TRBJ2-2; no clear D. DNA of the CDR3: TGTGCCAGCACCCTTTTGGGGAACACCGGGGAGCTGTTTTTT. It yields the protein CASTLLGNTGELFF.